This T cell receptor (beta chain) derives from a study of PD-1 blockade in classical Hodgkin lymphoma. This clone was counted a single time. Indicated time point: newly diagnosed, previously untreated cHL patient sample. V was trimmed by 3 bases and J by 4 bases, leaving 12 bases between them. CDR3 size: 14 residues. Germline V CDR1 and CDR2: SGHTA, FQGNSA. Clones were read by immunoSEQ multiplex PCR, and TCRdb kept only the in-frame ones, dropping some. The sample yields 15,000 to 20,000 clones, 87% seen once. This sequence originates from a human donor with classical Hodgkin lymphoma. Sequencing input: peripheral blood mononuclear cells (PBMCs). The chain links TRBV7-2 to TRBJ2-5, with D uncertain. This CDR3 is CASSFTSPLETQYF. As DNA, the CDR3 is TGTGCCAGCAGCTTCACATCACCCCTAGAGACCCAGTACTTC.